This TCR beta chain originates from a study of cytomegalovirus exposure and HLA in healthy donors. Study-level background: Genotyping of roughly 400 donors showed that 80% to 85% belonged to the Caucasian-associated ancestry cluster. Findings and limits, study-wide: It has been reported that TCR beta sequences accurately predicted the HLA-A and HLA-B alleles of most subjects.

PCR used 60 Vbeta primers and 13 Jbeta primers. The method was immunoSEQ multiplex PCR; TCRdb's version includes in-frame clones alone and lacks a portion of them. The repertoire holds around 110,000 clones, with 81% as singletons. Details on this clone: Its antigen remains unknown.

V lost 4 bases and J lost 1; bases outside the gene matches: 1. CDR3 length: 14 residues. CDR1 and CDR2 (germline): SNHLY, FYNNEI. The specimen was PBMCs. The chain is built from TRBV2 and TRBJ2-3, with 8 positions matching TRBD2. The sequence derives from a woman in her 30s in good health and CMV-seronegative. DNA for the CDR3: TGTGCCAGCAGTGTGACTAGCGGCACAGATACGCAGTATTTT. Its translation: CASSVTSGTDTQYF.